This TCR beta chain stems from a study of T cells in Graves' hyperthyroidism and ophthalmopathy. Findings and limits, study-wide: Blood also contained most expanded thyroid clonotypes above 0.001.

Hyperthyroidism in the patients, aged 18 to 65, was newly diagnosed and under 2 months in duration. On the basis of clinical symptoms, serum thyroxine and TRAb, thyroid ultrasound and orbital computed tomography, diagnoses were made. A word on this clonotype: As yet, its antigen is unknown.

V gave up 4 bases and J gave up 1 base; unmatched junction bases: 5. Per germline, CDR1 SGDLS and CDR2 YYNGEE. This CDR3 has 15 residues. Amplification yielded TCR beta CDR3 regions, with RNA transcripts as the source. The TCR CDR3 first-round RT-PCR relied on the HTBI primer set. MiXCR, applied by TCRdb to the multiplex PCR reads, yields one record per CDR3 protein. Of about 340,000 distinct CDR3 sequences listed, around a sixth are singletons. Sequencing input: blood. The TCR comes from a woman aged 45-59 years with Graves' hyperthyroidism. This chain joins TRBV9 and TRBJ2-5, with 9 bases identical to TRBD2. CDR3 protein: CASSFSGSPQETQYF. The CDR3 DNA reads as TGTGCCAGCAGCTTTAGCGGGAGCCCCCAAGAGACCCAGTACTTC.